These T cell receptor beta chains were read from a single sample in a study of cytotoxic CD8 clonotypes in ibrutinib-treated CLL. The assay was immunoSEQ multiplex PCR, and TCRdb's table has in-frame clones only and misses some. This table holds roughly 200,000 clones, 60% to 80% found once. The sequences come from PBMCs, collected after 12 months of ibrutinib treatment. The receptors shown here come from a human donor with chronic lymphocytic leukemia. Each CDR3 is given with its conserved first and last residue. The D gene is left open where the match is weak. Rows may omit the clone size; those that give it use once, few, many or a size class.

DNA	CDR3	V	J	size	D
TGTGCCAGCTCACTCCCGTTGGGGGCCCAGTACTTC	CASSLPLGAQYF	TRBV18	TRBJ2-5	.	.
TGTGCCAGCAGCTTAGTTGGTGGTTCTGGTTTTTCACCCCTCCACTTT	CASSLVGGSGFSPLHF	TRBV11-2	TRBJ1-6	.	.
TGCGCCAGCAGCCAAGTGGTCGATCGGGGACCCCAGCATTTT	CASSQVVDRGPQHF	TRBV4-1	TRBJ1-5	medium-sized	.
TGCGCCAGCAGGGCCGGGACAGGGGATCAGCCCCAGCATTTT	CASRAGTGDQPQHF	TRBV5-1	TRBJ1-5	few	TRBD1
TGTGCCAGCAGTTGGACGGGCAATGAGCAGTTCTTC	CASSWTGNEQFF	TRBV27	TRBJ2-1	few	.
TGTGCCAGCAGTCTAAGTGGACAGCCCCAGCATTTT	CASSLSGQPQHF	TRBV28	TRBJ1-5	.	.
TGCGCCAGCAGCGCGGAGTACAATGAGCAGTTCTTC	CASSAEYNEQFF	TRBV5-1	TRBJ2-1	.	.
TGTGCCATCAGGGGGGGGGCGCAGGACACTGAAGCTTTCTTT	CAIRGGAQDTEAFF	TRBV10-3	TRBJ1-1	once	.
TGTGCCAGTAGTATCGACTTGGGAGGGACCCAGTACTTC	CASSIDLGGTQYF	TRBV19	TRBJ2-5	.	.
TGTGCCAGCCTCATGACTGGGGCCAACGTCCTGACTTTC	CASLMTGANVLTF	TRBV5-4	TRBJ2-6	.	.
TGTGCCAGCAGTGAAGCCTGGGACAGGGTAGAGACCCAGTACTTC	CASSEAWDRVETQYF	TRBV2	TRBJ2-5	.	TRBD1
TGCGCCAGCAGCTTGGGAGCGACGAATGGCTACACCTTC	CASSLGATNGYTF	TRBV5-1	TRBJ1-2	.	.
TGCGCCAGCAGCCAAGGTCCCCTCGGTGGCACAGATACGCAGTATTTT	CASSQGPLGGTDTQYF	TRBV4-1	TRBJ2-3	few	.
TGTGCCAGTACCGACGCCAGGGGGCGTATGAACACTGAAGCTTTCTTT	CASTDARGRMNTEAFF	TRBV19	TRBJ1-1	few	TRBD1
TGTGCCAGCAGTGCACAGGGGACCCAAGAGACCCAGTACTTC	CASSAQGTQETQYF	TRBV28	TRBJ2-5	.	TRBD1
TGTGCCATCAAAATGACTAGCGGGGGGCCGGGGGATACGCAGTATTTT	CAIKMTSGGPGDTQYF	TRBV10-3	TRBJ2-3	.	TRBD2
TGTGCCAGTAGTCCCGGGGTGGGTCGGCGACAAGAGACCCAGTACTTC	CASSPGVGRRQETQYF	TRBV19	TRBJ2-5	many	.
TGTGCCACCAGCACAGACAGGGGGCCAGGAAACACCATATATTTT	CATSTDRGPGNTIYF	TRBV15	TRBJ1-3	.	TRBD1
TGTGCCAGCAGCGTAGGGGCCATGACTAATGAAAAACTGTTTTTT	CASSVGAMTNEKLFF	TRBV9	TRBJ1-4	.	.
TGCGCCAGCAGCCCCCAAGACACCGGGGAGCTGTTTTTT	CASSPQDTGELFF	TRBV5-1	TRBJ2-2	.	.
TGTGCCAGTAGTTTAGCGGCCGGGACTAGCGGGAGGGCCGGCGACAATGAGCAGTTCTTC	CASSLAAGTSGRAGDNEQFF	TRBV19	TRBJ2-1	.	TRBD2
TGTGCCATCAGTGACTCAGTAACGGGGCCGCGCGGGCAGTATTTT	CAISDSVTGPRGQYF	TRBV10-3	TRBJ2-3	.	.
TGTGCCAGCAGCACCTCTGGCACAGATACGCAGTATTTT	CASSTSGTDTQYF	TRBV7-3	TRBJ2-3	.	.
TGTGCCAGCAGCCGAACGCCTACTAATTCACCCCTCCACTTT	CASSRTPTNSPLHF	TRBV9	TRBJ1-6	once	.
TGTGCCAGCAGTTACTCATGGCAGGGACGCAATCAGCCCCAGCATTTT	CASSYSWQGRNQPQHF	TRBV6-5	TRBJ1-5	few	.
TGTGCCAGCAGCTTAGAATGGGCAGAGCAGTTCTTC	CASSLEWAEQFF	TRBV7-8	TRBJ2-1	few	.
TGTGCCAGTACCCCACAGGGGGCAGGCCAGCCCCAGCATTTT	CASTPQGAGQPQHF	TRBV19	TRBJ1-5	.	TRBD1
TGTGCCAGCAGCTTAGGCAGCAGAGAAGAGACCCAGTACTTC	CASSLGSREETQYF	TRBV11-2	TRBJ2-5	.	.
TGTGCCAGCAGTCCCCTCGGGGAGAGAGGGAATTCACCCCTCCACTTT	CASSPLGERGNSPLHF	TRBV27	TRBJ1-6	.	.
TGTGCCAGCAGCCCCCGAACGCCGGGACAGGGGGTCGATGAGCAGTTCTTC	CASSPRTPGQGVDEQFF	TRBV4-2	TRBJ2-1	.	TRBD1
TGTGCCAGCAGTTGGGGGAGTAGAGAGACCCAGTACTTC	CASSWGSRETQYF	TRBV28	TRBJ2-5	.	.
TGTGCCAGCAGTGAAATGGGGCTAGCAGATTACGAGCAGTACTTC	CASSEMGLADYEQYF	TRBV6-1	TRBJ2-7	.	.
TGTGCCAGCAGTGAAAGGGGACTAGCTCTCTCGGAGCAGTACTTC	CASSERGLALSEQYF	TRBV6-1	TRBJ2-7	.	TRBD2
TGCGCCAGCAAACCGGGGCTAGCGGTAGGAGGGAATGAGCAGTTCTTC	CASKPGLAVGGNEQFF	TRBV10-2	TRBJ2-1	.	TRBD2
TGTGCCAGCAATGAACAAGGGGCCGGGGACTATGGCTACACCTTC	CASNEQGAGDYGYTF	TRBV14	TRBJ1-2	.	.
TGTCCCTCCTACGAGCAGTACTTC	CPSYEQYF	TRBV19	TRBJ2-7	.	.
TGTGCCAGCTCACCATTGTATCCGGGACCGAAAGAGACCCAGTACTTC	CASSPLYPGPKETQYF	TRBV18	TRBJ2-5	.	.
TGTGCCATCAGTGAGTCCAAAGAAAATGAGCAGTTCTTC	CAISESKENEQFF	TRBV10-3	TRBJ2-1	few	.
TGTGCCAGCAGCTTAGAATGGGGGGCTGGAAACACCATATATTTT	CASSLEWGAGNTIYF	TRBV11-2	TRBJ1-3	.	.
TGTGCCAGCAGCTTAGGCAGGGGGAAGGATGAGCAGTTCTTC	CASSLGRGKDEQFF	TRBV13	TRBJ2-1	.	TRBD1
TGTGCCTGGAGTGGCCAGAGGTGGTCCACTGAAGCTTTCTTT	CAWSGQRWSTEAFF	TRBV30	TRBJ1-1	.	.
TGTGCCAGCAGTCGACCCGGAACAGCGAACACTGAAGCTTTCTTT	CASSRPGTANTEAFF	TRBV6-5	TRBJ1-1	.	.
TGCGCCAGCAGCTTGGGTGAGACAGGGCAAGGCTACACCTTC	CASSLGETGQGYTF	TRBV5-1	TRBJ1-2	.	TRBD1
TGTGCCAGCAGCTTAGCGGCTAGCCTGAGTGTAGAACAGTACTTC	CASSLAASLSVEQYF	TRBV11-2	TRBJ2-7	.	.
TGTGCCAGTAGTACTGACAGGACCCCTTTCACAGATACGCAGTATTTT	CASSTDRTPFTDTQYF	TRBV19	TRBJ2-3	.	.